This T cell receptor (beta chain) was observed in a study of CD8 T cells in ankylosing spondylitis. Whole-study findings and limits: Significant enrichment of disease-linked clones was reportedly seen in matched ankylosing spondylitis synovial fluid. Blood of patients with ankylosing spondylitis appeared to be characterized by a TCR beta motif of about 8 highly homologous variants. In synovial fluid and blood from reactive arthritis, some motif variants were previously reported.

As for this clonotype: The antigen remains undetermined.

V was cut by 0 bases and J by 6 bases, with 11 bases left in between. This CDR3 is built from 14 residues. CDR1 and CDR2 from the germline V gene are SGDLS and YYNGEE. A quantitative 5'-RACE method, one with molecular barcodes, was used to make TCR beta libraries. Using its own MiXCR run on the 5' RACE reads, TCRdb lists one record per CDR3 protein. The sample records tens of thousands of distinct CDR3 sequences, about 5.2% being singletons. The chain employs TRBV9 and TRBJ2-3; D may be TRBD1 or TRBD2 (5 bases each). The sequencing input was blood, either unsorted or a sorted T cell fraction (not recorded which). The sequence was obtained from a female donor with ankylosing spondylitis or in good health (not recorded which). The CDR3 here is CASSVGDHTDTQYF. CDR3 nucleotides: TGTGCCAGCAGCGTAGGGGACCACACTGATACGCAGTATTTT.